This TCR beta chain was sequenced for a study of shared clonotypes between healthy human individuals. Naive CD4+ cells were CD45RA-selected; the remaining cells were memory. Libraries were prepared by immunoSEQ multiplex PCR; TCRdb keeps only in-frame clonotypes and omits some of them. The sample carries some 1.4 million clones, approximately 96% recorded once. J gave up 2 bases and V 1 base, and 4 bases lay outside the gene matches. This CDR3 contains 16 residues. Per the germline V gene, CDR1 is SGHNT and CDR2 is YYREEE (reference sequence). Concerning this clone itself: Its target is not known.

General observations from the study: Clonotype sharing levels among donors were expected to vary with sequencing depth. Limitation of the genetic and exposure-history diversity represented came from the few donors.

V usage is TRBV5-4 and J usage is TRBJ1-4; 8 positions match TRBD1. Sequencing was carried out using naive CD4+ T cells sorted from blood. Described subset: CD45RA+ positively selected. This TCR was sampled from a man aged 30 to 39 in good health. CDR3 coding DNA: TGTGCCAGCAGCTTGCCTACAGGGGGGACTAATGAAAAACTGTTTTTT. Translating it yields CASSLPTGGTNEKLFF.